This T cell receptor beta chain emerged from a study of regulatory T cells in long-lasting Graves disease. Whole-study results and caveats: Accuracy may have suffered from the small sample size.

The time point here: newly diagnosed GD, antithyroid drugs for less than 3 months. The authors made the TCR library using RNA they extracted from PBMCs. This clonotype was found a few times. Its antigen is as yet unknown. Unmatched junction bases numbered 4, after V lost 3 bases and J lost 7 bases. Germline loops: CDR1 SGDLS, CDR2 YYNGEE. This CDR3 has 14 amino acids. Construction of TCR beta libraries relied on iRepertoire HTBI primers and on Arm-PCR targeting CDR3 regions. One entry per CDR3 protein, called by TCRdb with MiXCR from the multiplex PCR reads. There are roughly 500,000 distinct CDR3 sequences in the sample; around 11% occur only once, and almost 9% lies in the top ten. The sample was also reused in another study, on T cells in Graves' hyperthyroidism and ophthalmopathy. That source notes: With the HTBI primer set, the TCR CDR3 went through a first round of RT-PCR.

The rearrangement links TRBV9 to TRBJ2-3; 11 nucleotides align to TRBD2. The sequencing used peripheral blood mononuclear cells (PBMCs), collected at new diagnosis, from a patient treated with antithyroid drugs. This TCR came from a woman aged 25 to 39 with Graves disease. The CDR3 DNA sequence: TGTGCCAGCAGCGCTAGCGGGAGGATGAATACGCAGTATTTT. This sequence encodes CASSASGRMNTQYF.